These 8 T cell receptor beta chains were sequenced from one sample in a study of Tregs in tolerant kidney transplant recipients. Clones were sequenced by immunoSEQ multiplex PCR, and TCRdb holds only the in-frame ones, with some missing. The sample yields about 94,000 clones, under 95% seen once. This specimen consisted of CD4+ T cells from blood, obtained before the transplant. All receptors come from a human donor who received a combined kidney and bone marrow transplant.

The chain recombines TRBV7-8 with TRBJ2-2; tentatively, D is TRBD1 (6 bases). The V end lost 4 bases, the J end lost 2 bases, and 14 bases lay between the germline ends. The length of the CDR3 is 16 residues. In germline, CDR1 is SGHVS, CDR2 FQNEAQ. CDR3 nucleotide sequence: TGTGCCAGCAGCTCCACAGGGCCCATAAACACCGGGGAGCTGTTTTTT. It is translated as CASSSTGPINTGELFF.

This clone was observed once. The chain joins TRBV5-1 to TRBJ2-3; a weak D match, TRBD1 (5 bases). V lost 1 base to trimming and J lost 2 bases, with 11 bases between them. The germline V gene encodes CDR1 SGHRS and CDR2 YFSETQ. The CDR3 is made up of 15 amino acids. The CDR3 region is CASSLQQGNTDTQYF. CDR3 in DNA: TGCGCCAGCAGCTTGCAGCAGGGAAACACAGATACGCAGTATTTT.

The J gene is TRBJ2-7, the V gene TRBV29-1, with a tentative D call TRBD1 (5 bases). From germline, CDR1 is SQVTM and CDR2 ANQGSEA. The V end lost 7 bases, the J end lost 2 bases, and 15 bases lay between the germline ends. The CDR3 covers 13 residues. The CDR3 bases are TGCAGCGCAAGGAAGACAGAAACCTACGAGCAGTACTTC. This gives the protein CSARKTETYEQYF.

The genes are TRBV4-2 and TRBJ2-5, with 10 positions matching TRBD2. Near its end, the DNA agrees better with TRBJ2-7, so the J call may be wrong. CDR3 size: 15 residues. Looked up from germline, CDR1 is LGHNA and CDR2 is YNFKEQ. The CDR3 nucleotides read TGTGCCAGCACCCCCGGGCTAGCGGGGGCCTACGAGCAGTACTTC. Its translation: CASTPGLAGAYEQYF.

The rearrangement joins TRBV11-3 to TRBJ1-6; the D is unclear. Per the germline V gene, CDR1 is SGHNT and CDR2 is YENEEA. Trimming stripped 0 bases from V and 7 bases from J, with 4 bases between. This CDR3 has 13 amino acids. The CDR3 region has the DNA TGTGCCAGCAGCTTAGATTCGAATTCACCCCTCCACTTT. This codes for CASSLDSNSPLHF.

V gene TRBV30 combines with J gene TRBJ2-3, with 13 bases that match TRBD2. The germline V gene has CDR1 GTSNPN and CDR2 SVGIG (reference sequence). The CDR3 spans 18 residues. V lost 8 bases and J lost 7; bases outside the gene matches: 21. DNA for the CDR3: TGTGCCAAAAAACCCACTAGCGGGGGGGCCGGTCAGTCCTATACGCAGTATTTT. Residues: CAKKPTSGGAGQSYTQYF.

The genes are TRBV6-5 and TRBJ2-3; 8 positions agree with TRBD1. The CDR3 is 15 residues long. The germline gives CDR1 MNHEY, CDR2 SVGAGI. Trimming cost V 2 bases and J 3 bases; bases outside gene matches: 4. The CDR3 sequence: CASSYTDRATDTQYF. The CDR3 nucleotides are TGTGCCAGCAGTTACACGGACAGGGCTACAGATACGCAGTATTTT.

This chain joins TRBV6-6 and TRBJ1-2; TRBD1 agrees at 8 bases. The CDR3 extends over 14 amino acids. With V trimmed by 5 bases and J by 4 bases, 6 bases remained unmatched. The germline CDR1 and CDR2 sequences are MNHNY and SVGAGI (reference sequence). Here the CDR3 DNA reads TGTGCCAGCAGTGGACAGGGCCTGTTCTATGGCTACACCTTC. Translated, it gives CASSGQGLFYGYTF.